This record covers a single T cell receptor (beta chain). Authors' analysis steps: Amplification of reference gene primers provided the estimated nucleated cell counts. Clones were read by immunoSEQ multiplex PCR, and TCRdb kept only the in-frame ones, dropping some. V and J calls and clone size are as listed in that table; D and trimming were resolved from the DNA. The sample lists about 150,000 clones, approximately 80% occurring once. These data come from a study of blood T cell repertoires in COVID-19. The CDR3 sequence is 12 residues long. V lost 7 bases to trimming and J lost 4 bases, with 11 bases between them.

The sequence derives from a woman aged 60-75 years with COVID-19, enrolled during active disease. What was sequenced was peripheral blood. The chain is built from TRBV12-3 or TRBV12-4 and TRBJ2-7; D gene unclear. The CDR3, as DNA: TGTGCCAGCACCAGCGTACGGTACGAGCAGTACTTC. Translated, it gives CASTSVRYEQYF.